This entry features one T cell receptor beta chain sequence. This sample is part of a study of blood T cell repertoires in COVID-19. For the study at large: Researchers got acute and convalescent COVID-19 samples from the United States, Italy and Spain. T cells, B-cell-depleted T cells, or PBMCs supplied cDNA or gDNA.

Germline V lookup: CDR1 SNHLY, CDR2 FYNNEI. J lost 4 bases, V lost 6 bases, and 4 bases had no gene match. The CDR3 extends over 14 amino acids. Assay: immunoSEQ multiplex PCR; the TCRdb copy retains only in-frame clones and omits some. The table has approximately 100,000 clones, about 92% seen once; the top ten hold roughly 5.6%. This sequence originates from a man in his fifties or sixties with active COVID-19. Sequencing input: peripheral blood. This rearrangement joins TRBV2 to TRBJ2-1; the match to TRBD2 covers 9 bases. The CDR3 sequence is CASRLSGRYNEQFF. The DNA for the CDR3 is TGTGCCAGCAGGTTAAGCGGGAGGTACAATGAGCAGTTCTTC.